This T cell receptor beta chain was identified during a study of yellow fever vaccine responses in identical twins. Study conclusions and caveats: Twins' vaccine T cell responses reportedly seemed partly convergent and partly personalized.

Via MiXCR, TCRdb re-called the RT-PCR reads, giving one row per CDR3 protein. The sample shows around 18,000 distinct CDR3 sequences, less than 70% of them seen only once. There are a few counts of this clonotype. The antigen remains undetermined. This CDR3 is 15 amino acids long. Trimming removed 0 bases from V and 7 bases from J; junction bases left unmatched: 7. The germline gives CDR1 SGDLS, CDR2 YYNGEE. V usage is TRBV9 and J usage is TRBJ2-1, with 7 bases aligning to TRBD1. The receptor was derived from a woman younger than 30 who received the yellow fever vaccine. Sequencing was performed on T cells from blood (PBMCs), unsorted or a sorted subset (not recorded which), taken before or after yellow fever vaccination (not recorded which). The DNA for the CDR3 is TGTGCCAGCAGCGTAGGATGGGCAGGGGGTAATGAGCAGTTCTTC. Its protein product is CASSVGWAGGNEQFF.